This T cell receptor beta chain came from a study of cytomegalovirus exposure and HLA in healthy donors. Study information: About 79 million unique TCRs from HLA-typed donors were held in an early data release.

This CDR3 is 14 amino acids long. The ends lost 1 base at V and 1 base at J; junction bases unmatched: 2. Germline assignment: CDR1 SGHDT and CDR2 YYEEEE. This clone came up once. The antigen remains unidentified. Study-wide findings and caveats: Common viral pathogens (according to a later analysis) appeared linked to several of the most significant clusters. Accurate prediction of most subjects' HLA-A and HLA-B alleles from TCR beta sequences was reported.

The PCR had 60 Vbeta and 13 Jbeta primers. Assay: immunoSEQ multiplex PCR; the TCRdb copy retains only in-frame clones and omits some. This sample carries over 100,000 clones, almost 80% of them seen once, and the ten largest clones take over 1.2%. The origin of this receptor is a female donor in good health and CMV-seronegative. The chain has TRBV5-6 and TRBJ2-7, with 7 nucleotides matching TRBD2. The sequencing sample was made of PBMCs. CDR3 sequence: CASSLKRGSYEQYF. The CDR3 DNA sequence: TGTGCCAGCAGCTTGAAGCGGGGATCCTACGAGCAGTACTTC.